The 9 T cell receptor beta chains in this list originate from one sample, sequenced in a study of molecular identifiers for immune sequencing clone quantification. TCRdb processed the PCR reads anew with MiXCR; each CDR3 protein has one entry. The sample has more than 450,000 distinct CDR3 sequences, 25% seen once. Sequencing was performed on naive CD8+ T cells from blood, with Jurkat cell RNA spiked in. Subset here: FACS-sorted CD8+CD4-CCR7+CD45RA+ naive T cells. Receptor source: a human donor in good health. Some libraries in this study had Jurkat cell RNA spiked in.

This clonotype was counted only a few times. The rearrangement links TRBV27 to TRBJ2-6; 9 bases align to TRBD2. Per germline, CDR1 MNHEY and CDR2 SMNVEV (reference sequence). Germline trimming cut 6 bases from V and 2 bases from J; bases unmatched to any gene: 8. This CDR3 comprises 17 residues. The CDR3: CASSPPGLATGANVLTF. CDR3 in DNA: TGTGCCAGCAGCCCGCCTGGACTAGCGACTGGGGCCAACGTCCTGACTTTC.

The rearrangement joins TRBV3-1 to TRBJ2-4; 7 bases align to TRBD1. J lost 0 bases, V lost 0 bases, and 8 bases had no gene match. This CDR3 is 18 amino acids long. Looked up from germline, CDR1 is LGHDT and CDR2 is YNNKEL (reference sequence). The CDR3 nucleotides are TGTGCCAGCAGCCAAGAGGACGACAGGGAACTAGCCAAAAACATTCAGTACTTC. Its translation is CASSQEDDRELAKNIQYF. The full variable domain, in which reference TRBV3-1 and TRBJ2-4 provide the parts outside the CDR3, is DTAVSQTPKYLVTQMGNDKSIKCEQNLGHDTMYWYKQDSKKFLKIMFSYNNKELIINETVPNRFSPKSPDKAHLNLHINSLELGDSAVYFCASSQEDDRELAKNIQYFGAGTRLSVL.

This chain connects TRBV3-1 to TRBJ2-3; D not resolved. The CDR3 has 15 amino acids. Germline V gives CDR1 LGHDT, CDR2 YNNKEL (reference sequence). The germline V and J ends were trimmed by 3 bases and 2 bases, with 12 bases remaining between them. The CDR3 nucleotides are TGTGCCAGCAGCCAGACCGAAGGTTCCACAGATACGCAGTATTTT. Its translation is CASSQTEGSTDTQYF.

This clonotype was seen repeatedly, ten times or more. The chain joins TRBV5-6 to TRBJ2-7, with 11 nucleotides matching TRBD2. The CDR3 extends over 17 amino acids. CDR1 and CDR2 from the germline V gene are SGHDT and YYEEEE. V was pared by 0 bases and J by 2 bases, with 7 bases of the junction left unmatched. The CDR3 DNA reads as TGTGCCAGCAGCTTGGAAATGGGACTAGCGGCCCCCTACGAGCAGTACTTC. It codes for CASSLEMGLAAPYEQYF.

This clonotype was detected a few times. The chain's CDR3 is CASSPLLNEKLFF. The CDR3 DNA reads TGTGCCAGCAGTCCTCTGTTGAATGAAAAACTGTTTTTT. V gene TRBV27 combines with J gene TRBJ1-4; D unclear. V lost 5 bases and J 5 bases, leaving 9 bases between the germline ends. This CDR3 comprises 13 residues. Germline assignment: CDR1 MNHEY and CDR2 SMNVEV (reference sequence). Full variable domain (rest looked up from reference TRBV27 and TRBJ1-4): EAQVTQNPRYLITVTGKKLTVTCSQNMNHEYMSWYRQDPGLGLRQIYYSMNVEVTDKGDVPEGYKVSRKEKRNFPLILESPSPNQTSLYFCASSPLLNEKLFFGSGTQLSVL.

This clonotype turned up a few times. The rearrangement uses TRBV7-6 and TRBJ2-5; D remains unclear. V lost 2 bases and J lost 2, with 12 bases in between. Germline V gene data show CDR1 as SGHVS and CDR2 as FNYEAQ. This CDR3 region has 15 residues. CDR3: CASSLTLGPQETQYF. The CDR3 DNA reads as TGTGCCAGCAGCTTAACCCTCGGCCCTCAAGAGACCCAGTACTTC.

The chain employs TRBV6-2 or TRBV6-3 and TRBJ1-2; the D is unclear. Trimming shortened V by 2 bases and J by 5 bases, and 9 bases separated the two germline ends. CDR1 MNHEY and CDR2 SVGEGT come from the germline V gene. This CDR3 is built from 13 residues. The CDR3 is CASSYVSLYGYTF. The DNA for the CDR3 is TGTGCCAGCAGTTACGTCTCATTGTATGGCTACACCTTC.

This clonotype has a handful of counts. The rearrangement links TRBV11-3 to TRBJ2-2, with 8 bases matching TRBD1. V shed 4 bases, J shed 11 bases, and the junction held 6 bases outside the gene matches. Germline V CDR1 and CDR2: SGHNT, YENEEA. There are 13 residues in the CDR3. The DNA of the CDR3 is TGTGCCAGCAGCTCAGGGGGCGGGCCCGAGCTGTTTTTT. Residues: CASSSGGGPELFF.

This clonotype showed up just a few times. CDR3: CASSLLVGVEETQYF. CDR3 DNA: TGTGCCAGCAGTTTGCTAGTTGGCGTTGAAGAGACCCAGTACTTC. The chain is built from TRBV12-3 or TRBV12-4 and TRBJ2-5, with D unresolved. The length of the CDR3 is 15 residues. With 3 bases removed from V and 3 bases from J, the gap between germline ends came to 14 bases.